This paragraph covers one T cell receptor (beta chain) sequence. What it binds is unknown. TCRdb's table, derived via immunoSEQ multiplex PCR, lists solely in-frame clones and lacks some. Altogether about 76,000 clones are present, over 80% being singletons, with the ten largest covering 2.5% to 3.5%. The sample comes from a study of T cell clones after liver transplantation. Study-level information: Third-party-reactive TCRbeta sequences from pre-transplant mixed lymphocyte reactions served as antigen-independent comparators. Tolerant meant at least one year fully off immunosuppression without liver enzymes above twice normal.

Overall study results and limits: Post-transplant, graft-donor-reactive CD4 TCRbeta sequences in blood dropped significantly in most of the 8 subjects.

The sequencing used CD4+ T cells from blood, collected at the 22-month timepoint. The sequence came from a human patient who received a liver transplant. These T cells may partly come from the graft donor.

CDR3 nucleotide sequence: TGCGCCAGCAGCTTGGATGGACTAGCGGGAGGCGAGCAGTACTTC. It specifies CASSLDGLAGGEQYF. This chain connects TRBV5-1 to TRBJ2-7; TRBD2 agrees at 14 bases. From germline, CDR1 is SGHRS and CDR2 YFSETQ. Trimming at V came to 0 bases and at J to 6 bases, leaving 2 bases not matched to a gene. This CDR3 comprises 15 residues.